This T cell receptor beta chain was captured by sequencing in a study of shared clonotypes between healthy human individuals. About the research overall: CD8 memory received one plate per donor, CD8 naive two, CD4 memory three and CD4 naive three. General study results and limits: Naive CD4 clonotypes were shared across a few donors at 4.5% to 6.5%.

At the deep level, the assay was run. Here immunoSEQ multiplex PCR was the method, and the copy in TCRdb shows in-frame clones only, minus some. The sample has approximately 620,000 clones, around 97% seen once; the top ten hold 0.045% to 0.06%. This clone was recorded once. The antigen remains undetermined. Researchers partitioned CD4+ cells into CD45RA+ naive and CD45RA-negative memory subsets. Sequences were obtained from naive CD4+ T cells sorted from blood. The subset was: CD45RA+ positively selected. This sequence was found in a woman aged 25 to 45 in good health.

The CDR3 sequence: CASSLNVRTQETQYF. DNA of the CDR3: TGTGCCAGTAGTTTAAATGTCAGGACACAGGAGACCCAGTACTTC. The chain recombines TRBV19 with TRBJ2-5, with D tentatively TRBD1 (5 bases). Germline loops: CDR1 LNHDA, CDR2 SQIVND (reference sequence). The CDR3 is made up of 15 amino acids. V was clipped by 5 bases and J by 5 bases, with 18 bases between them.